The sequence of this T cell receptor (beta chain) was determined in a study of blood T cell repertoires in COVID-19. Background on the study: Sites in the United States, Italy and Spain provided acute and convalescent COVID-19 samples.

Germline V CDR1 and CDR2: ENHRY, SYGVKD. CDR3 length: 14 residues. Trimming cost V 3 bases and J 3 bases, with 11 bases left between them. Original handling: Estimated nucleated cell counts came from reference gene primer amplification. Clones were sequenced by immunoSEQ multiplex PCR, and TCRdb holds only the in-frame ones, with some missing. D and trimming come from the DNA, and the V and J calls and clone size come from that table. This repertoire shows 50,000 to 70,000 clones, 91% found once; its top ten account for approximately 2.1%. The TCR comes from a man aged 60 to 75 with acute or convalescent COVID-19. This rearrangement joins TRBV10-3 to TRBJ1-2; weak D call: TRBD1 (6 bases). The material sequenced was peripheral blood. CDR3 in amino acids: CAISDQGRDYGYTF. CDR3 nucleotides: TGTGCCATCAGTGACCAGGGGAGGGACTATGGCTACACCTTC.